This T cell receptor beta chain originates from a study of T cell repertoires in cytomegalovirus infection. Study details: Recently identified HLA-C-restricted and well-studied HLA-B-restricted CMV epitopes were used. Both CMV infection and a matching HLA type were indicated by public TCR beta signatures. General study findings and limits: Ex vivo responses were dominated by HLA-C-restricted CMV-specific TCR beta clonotypes.

MiXCR, applied by TCRdb to the reads, yields one record per CDR3 protein. This sample has about 83,000 distinct CDR3 sequences, with under 55% found just once. The V gene's germline CDR1 is SGHVS and CDR2 FNYEAQ. The CDR3 is 17 amino acids. Losses at the gene ends were 5 bases for V and 8 bases for J; bases not matched to a gene: 19. On this clonotype: Antigen specificity is unknown.

The TCR was taken from a human donor in good health (CMV status not recorded). Some clones in this sample may be carry-over from other donors' samples. The rearrangement uses TRBV7-6 and TRBJ2-3; 7 bases are a match to TRBD2. The sequenced sample was CD8+ T cells from cultured PBMCs, obtained from culture after CMV antigen stimulation. The CDR3 sequence: CASSPMAEGPAGVTQYF. The CDR3 DNA is TGTGCCAGCAGCCCTATGGCAGAGGGGCCTGCGGGGGTTACGCAGTATTTT.